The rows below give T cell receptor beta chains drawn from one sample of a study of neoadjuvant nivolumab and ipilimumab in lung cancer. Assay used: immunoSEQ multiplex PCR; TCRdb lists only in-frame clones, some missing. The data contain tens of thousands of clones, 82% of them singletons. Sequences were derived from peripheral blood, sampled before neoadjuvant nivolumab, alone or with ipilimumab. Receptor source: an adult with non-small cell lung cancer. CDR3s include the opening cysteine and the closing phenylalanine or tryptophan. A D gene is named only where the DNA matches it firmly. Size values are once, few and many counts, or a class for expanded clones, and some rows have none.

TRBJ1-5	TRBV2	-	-	CASSDPAGYSNQPQHF	TGTGCCAGCAGTGACCCGGCAGGTTATAGCAATCAGCCCCAGCATTTT
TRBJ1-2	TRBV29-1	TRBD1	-	CSVSGGLNYGYTF	TGCAGCGTCTCAGGGGGCCTAAACTATGGCTACACCTTC
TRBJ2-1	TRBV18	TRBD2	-	CASSYNSGRRYNEQFF	TGTGCCAGCTCGTATAATAGCGGGAGGCGGTACAATGAGCAGTTCTTC
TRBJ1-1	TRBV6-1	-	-	CASSERMMMNTEAFF	TGTGCCAGCAGTGAAAGGATGATGATGAACACTGAAGCTTTCTTT
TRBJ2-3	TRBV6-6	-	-	CASSYSQGTDTQYF	TGTGCCAGCAGTTACTCCCAGGGGACAGATACGCAGTATTTT
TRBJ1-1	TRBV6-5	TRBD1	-	CASSRGQNTEAFF	TGTGCCAGCTCCAGGGGGCAGAACACTGAAGCTTTCTTT
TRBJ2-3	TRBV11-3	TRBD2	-	CASSFPSGRALDTQYF	TGTGCCAGCAGCTTCCCAAGCGGGAGGGCCTTAGATACGCAGTATTTT
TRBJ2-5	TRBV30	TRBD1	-	CAWSKRTGEETQYF	TGTGCCTGGAGCAAACGGACAGGGGAGGAGACCCAGTACTTC
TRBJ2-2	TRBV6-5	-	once	CASSRGTGELFF	TGTGCCAGCAGTAGAGGCACCGGGGAGCTGTTTTTT
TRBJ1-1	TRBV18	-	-	CASSPPGQNTEAFF	TGTGCCAGCTCACCACCGGGACAGAACACTGAAGCTTTCTTT
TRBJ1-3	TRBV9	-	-	CASSADRIPNTIYF	TGTGCCAGCAGCGCAGACAGGATTCCTAACACCATATATTTT
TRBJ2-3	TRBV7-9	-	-	CASSSSDTQYF	TGTGCCAGCAGCTCCTCCGATACGCAGTATTTT
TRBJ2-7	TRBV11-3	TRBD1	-	CASSGGQGVSYEQYF	TGTGCCAGCAGTGGAGGACAGGGGGTTTCCTACGAGCAGTACTTC
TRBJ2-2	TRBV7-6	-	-	CASCPDLNTGELFF	TGTGCCAGCTGTCCGGACTTAAACACCGGGGAGCTGTTTTTT
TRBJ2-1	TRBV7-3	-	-	CASTLEGGGYNEQFF	TGTGCCAGCACATTGGAGGGGGGCGGATACAATGAGCAGTTCTTC
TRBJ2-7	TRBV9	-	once	CASSVDGTHYEQYF	TGTGCCAGCAGCGTAGATGGCACCCACTACGAGCAGTACTTC
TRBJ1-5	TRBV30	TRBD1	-	CAFSDPNRGDQPQHF	TGTGCCTTCTCAGATCCGAACAGGGGAGATCAGCCCCAGCATTTT
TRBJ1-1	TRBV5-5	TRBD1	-	CASSLGTGSAEAFF	TGTGCCAGCAGCTTGGGGACAGGGTCGGCTGAAGCTTTCTTT
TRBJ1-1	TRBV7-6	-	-	CASSRGEGMNTEAFF	TGTGCCAGCAGCCGGGGAGAGGGGATGAACACTGAAGCTTTCTTT
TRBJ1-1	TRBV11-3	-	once	CASSRGWGGRTEAFF	TGTGCCAGCAGCCGCGGATGGGGGGGAAGAACTGAAGCTTTCTTT
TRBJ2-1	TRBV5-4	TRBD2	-	CASSSGLAGVLEQFF	TGTGCCAGCAGCTCAGGACTAGCGGGAGTCTTGGAGCAGTTCTTC
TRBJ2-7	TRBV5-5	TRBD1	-	CASSLEAGGHYEQYF	TGTGCCAGCAGCTTGGAGGCAGGGGGCCACTACGAGCAGTACTTC
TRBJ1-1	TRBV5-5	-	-	CASSSQGFDTEAFF	TGTGCCAGCAGCTCTCAGGGGTTTGACACTGAAGCTTTCTTT
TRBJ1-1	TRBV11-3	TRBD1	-	CASSLTGTGGEAFF	TGTGCCAGCAGCTTAACCGGGACAGGGGGTGAAGCTTTCTTT
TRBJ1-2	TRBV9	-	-	CASSVGWGDGYTF	TGTGCCAGCAGCGTAGGGTGGGGTGATGGCTACACCTTC
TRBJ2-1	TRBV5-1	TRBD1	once	CASSSGTIDTGDEQFF	TGCGCCAGCAGCTCCGGAACAATAGATACAGGGGATGAGCAGTTCTTC
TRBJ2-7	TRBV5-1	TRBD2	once	CASSLYAGVRQVEQYF	TGCGCCAGCAGCTTATATGCGGGAGTTCGCCAGGTGGAGCAGTACTTC
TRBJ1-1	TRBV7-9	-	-	CASSLVQGAGAFF	TGTGCCAGCAGCCTAGTTCAAGGGGCGGGAGCTTTCTTT
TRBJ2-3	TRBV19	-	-	CASSLSGSTDTQYF	TGTGCCAGTAGTCTTAGCGGCAGCACAGATACGCAGTATTTT
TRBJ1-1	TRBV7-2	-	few	CASSLRLGGEAFF	TGTGCCAGCAGCTTACGGCTCGGCGGCGAAGCTTTCTTT
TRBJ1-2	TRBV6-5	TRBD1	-	CASSYSTGGVDGYTF	TGTGCCAGCAGTTACTCGACAGGGGGCGTGGATGGCTACACCTTC
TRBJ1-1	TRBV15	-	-	CATSRESGQNTEAFF	TGTGCCACCAGCAGAGAGTCGGGACAGAACACTGAAGCTTTCTTT
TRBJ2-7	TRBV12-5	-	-	CASGLGCWAYEQYF	TGTGCTAGTGGTTTGGGGTGTTGGGCCTACGAGCAGTACTTC
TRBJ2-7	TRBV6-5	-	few	CASSYSRDGTYEQYF	TGTGCCAGCAGTTACTCGAGGGACGGTACCTACGAGCAGTACTTC
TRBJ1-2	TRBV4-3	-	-	CASSQDRLQFIYGYTF	TGCGCCAGCAGCCAAGACCGATTACAGTTTATTTATGGCTACACCTTC
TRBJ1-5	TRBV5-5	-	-	CASSLAEAPNQPQHF	TGTGCCAGCAGCTTGGCGGAGGCGCCGAATCAGCCCCAGCATTTT
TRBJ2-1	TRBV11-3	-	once	CASSLLAVSGNEQFF	TGTGCCAGCAGCTTGTTAGCGGTCTCCGGCAATGAGCAGTTCTTC
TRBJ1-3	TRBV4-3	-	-	CASTGRRNTIYF	TGCGCCAGCACGGGGAGGAGAAACACCATATATTTT
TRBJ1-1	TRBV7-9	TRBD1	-	CASSLSRGGTEAFF	TGTGCCAGCAGCTTGTCCAGGGGGGGGACTGAAGCTTTCTTT
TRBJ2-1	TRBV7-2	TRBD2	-	CASSLAGLNNEQFF	TGTGCCAGCAGCTTAGCGGGACTAAACAATGAGCAGTTCTTC
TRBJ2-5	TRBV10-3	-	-	CAISESQGRETQYF	TGTGCCATCAGTGAGTCTCAGGGGAGAGAGACCCAGTACTTC
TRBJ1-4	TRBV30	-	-	CAWRWSTVEKLFF	TGTGCCTGGAGATGGTCGACTGTGGAAAAACTGTTTTTT
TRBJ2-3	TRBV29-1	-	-	CSVEEKGIDTQYF	TGCAGCGTTGAAGAAAAGGGTATAGATACGCAGTATTTT
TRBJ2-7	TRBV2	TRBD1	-	CASSEAPTGGYEQYF	TGTGCCAGCAGTGAAGCGCCGACAGGGGGCTACGAGCAGTACTTC
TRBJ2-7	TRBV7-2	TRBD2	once	CASSFLLAGAYEQYF	TGTGCCAGCAGCTTTTTACTAGCGGGAGCCTACGAGCAGTACTTC
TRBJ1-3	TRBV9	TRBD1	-	CASSATGVSGNTIYF	TGTGCCAGCAGCGCAACAGGGGTTAGTGGAAACACCATATATTTT
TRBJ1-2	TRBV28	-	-	CASSPLAGGYTF	TGTGCCAGCAGCCCCTTAGCGGGAGGCTACACCTTC
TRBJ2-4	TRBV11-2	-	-	CASSWGTGILNIQYF	TGTGCCAGCAGCTGGGGGACGGGGATTTTGAACATTCAGTACTTC
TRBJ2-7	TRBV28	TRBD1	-	CASSTPGQAYEQYF	TGTGCCAGCAGTACCCCGGGACAGGCCTACGAGCAGTACTTC